The present T cell receptor beta chain was sequenced within a study of shared clonotypes between healthy human individuals. Study-wide background: Donors were a couple of women and a few men aged 18 to 49. Whole-study results and caveats: A small donor pool kept down the genetic and exposure-history diversity that was represented. In this cohort, only blood was sampled, and tissue repertoires likely differ. Non-shared clonotypes displayed generation probabilities falling below those of clonotypes present in all four donors.

Produced via immunoSEQ multiplex PCR; TCRdb's table is partial and in-frame only. This table has over 150,000 clones, approximately 70% appearing once. This CDR3 comprises 15 residues. In germline, CDR1 is SGHRS, CDR2 YFSETQ. V shed 2 bases and J shed 3 bases, with 11 bases lying between them. As regards this clone: Its antigen remains unknown.

The V and J genes are TRBV5-1 and TRBJ2-2; D ambiguous. The TCR originated in a man in his thirties or forties in good health. The sequencing input was memory CD4+ T cells sorted from blood. Subset specified: CD45RA-negative fraction. The CDR3 loop is CASSFSGVDTGELFF. The DNA for the CDR3 is TGCGCCAGCAGCTTCTCAGGTGTAGACACCGGGGAGCTGTTTTTT.